The 6 T cell receptor beta chains below come from one sample, sequenced in a study of patients and donors after allogeneic stem cell transplantation (dated by TCRdb to 2018 to 2021). Library preparation employed RT-PCR. Sequencing was carried out with a NextSeq 550. TCRdb ran its own pipeline on the public reads, namely fastp trimming at Q25 and MiXCR clone calling, and kept in-frame beta chains. CDR3 protein sequences are deduplicated, and each keeps its most common genes and DNA. The sample table shows 150,000 to 200,000 distinct CDR3 sequences, and roughly two fifths are seen once. The top ten constitute about 30% of the sample. Sequencing was performed on blood, either unsorted or a sorted T cell fraction (not recorded which). The receptors here all came from a human donor who was either an allogeneic HSCT recipient or a stem cell or donor lymphocyte infusion donor (not recorded which). It is not recorded whose cells these are; they may come from a transplant donor.

This clonotype was detected ten times or more. The chain is built from TRBV5-6 and TRBJ1-1; no clear D. Germline loops: CDR1 SGHDT, CDR2 YYEEEE. The CDR3 consists of 15 residues. The germline V and J ends were trimmed by 0 bases and 0 bases, with 9 bases remaining between them. The DNA for the CDR3 is TGTGCCAGCAGCTTGGGACGGCAGATGAACACTGAAGCTTTCTTT. Translation gives CASSLGRQMNTEAFF.

J is TRBJ1-3 and V is TRBV7-2; D possibly corresponds to TRBD1 (6 bases). Per germline, CDR1 SGHTA and CDR2 FQGNSA. Trimming shortened V by 5 bases and J by 2 bases, and 13 bases separated the two germline ends. The CDR3 runs to 15 residues. The chain's CDR3 is CASSRQDIAGNTIYF. CDR3 DNA sequence: TGTGCCAGCAGCCGACAGGATATCGCTGGAAACACCATATATTTT.

This clonotype was seen more than once but under ten times. The chain is built from TRBV7-9 and TRBJ2-7; TRBD1 matches at 8 bases. Trimming took 4 bases from V and 5 from J; bases not matched to a gene: 7. CDR1 SEHNR and CDR2 FQNEAQ come from the germline V gene (reference sequence). The CDR3 is 14 amino acids. The CDR3 nucleotides read TGTGCCAGCAGCTCCATCGGACAGGGAAACGAGCAGTACTTC. Encoded protein: CASSSIGQGNEQYF. The full variable domain, completed using reference TRBV7-9 and TRBJ2-7, is DTGVSQNPRHKITKRGQNVTFRCDPISEHNRLYWYRQTLGQGPEFLTYFQNEAQLEKSRLLSDRFSAERPKGSFSTLEIQRTEQGDSAMYLCASSSIGQGNEQYFGPGTRLTVT.

This chain links TRBV6-5 with TRBJ2-1; 12 positions match TRBD2. The ends lost 8 bases at V and 7 bases at J; junction bases unmatched: 12. This CDR3 has 16 amino acids. The V gene's germline CDR1 is MNHEY and CDR2 SVGAGI. The CDR3 region has the DNA TGTGCCAGCGGGGCCAGGGCGACTAGCGGGAGAAATGAGCAGTTCTTC. Its translation is CASGARATSGRNEQFF.

J is TRBJ2-3 and V is TRBV21-1; the D call TRBD2 from the table was never checked on the DNA. TRBV21-1 is classified as a pseudogene. This CDR3 spans 15 amino acids. CDR3 DNA sequence: TGTGCTTCAGAGCGGGAGGGCCGACAGGCAGATACGCAGTATTTT. Translation: CASEREGRQADTQYF.

J is TRBJ1-1 and V is TRBV7-9; D not certain. Germline V gene data show CDR1 as SEHNR and CDR2 as FQNEAQ (reference sequence). V lost 1 base and J lost 12, with 9 bases in between. The CDR3 is 11 amino acids. The chain's CDR3 is CASSLGSSTFF. CDR3 coding DNA: TGTGCCAGCAGCTTAGGTTCCAGTACTTTCTTT.